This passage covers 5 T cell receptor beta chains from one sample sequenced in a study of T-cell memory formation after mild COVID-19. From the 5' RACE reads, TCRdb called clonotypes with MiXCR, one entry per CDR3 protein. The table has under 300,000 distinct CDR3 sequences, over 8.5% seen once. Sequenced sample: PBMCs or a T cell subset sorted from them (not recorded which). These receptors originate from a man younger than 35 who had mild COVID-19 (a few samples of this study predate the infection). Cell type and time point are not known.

CDR3: CSARVQGGSETQYF. CDR3 nucleotides: TGCAGTGCTAGAGTACAGGGGGGATCGGAGACCCAGTACTTC. This rearrangement joins TRBV20-1 to TRBJ2-5, with 8 bases lining up with TRBD1. Germline values: CDR1 DFQATT, CDR2 SNEGSKA (reference sequence). There are 14 residues in the CDR3. Losses at the gene ends were 1 base for V and 5 bases for J; bases not matched to a gene: 6.

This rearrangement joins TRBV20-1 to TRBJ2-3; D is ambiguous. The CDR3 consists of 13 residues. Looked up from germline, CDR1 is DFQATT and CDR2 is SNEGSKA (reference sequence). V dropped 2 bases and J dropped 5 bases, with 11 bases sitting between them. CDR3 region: CSARRGGGDTQYF. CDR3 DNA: TGCAGTGCTAGACGAGGCGGCGGAGATACGCAGTATTTT.

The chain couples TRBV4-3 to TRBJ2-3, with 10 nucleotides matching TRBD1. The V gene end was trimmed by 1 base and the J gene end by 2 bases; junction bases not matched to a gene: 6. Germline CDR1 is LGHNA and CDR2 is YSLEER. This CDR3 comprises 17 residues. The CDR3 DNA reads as TGCGCCAGCAGCCAAGGGGCAGGGACAGGGGACACAGATACGCAGTATTTT. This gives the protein CASSQGAGTGDTDTQYF.

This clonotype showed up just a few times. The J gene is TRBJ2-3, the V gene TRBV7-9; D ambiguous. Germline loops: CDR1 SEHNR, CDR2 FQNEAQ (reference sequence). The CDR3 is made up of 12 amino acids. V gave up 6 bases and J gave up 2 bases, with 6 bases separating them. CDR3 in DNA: TGTGCCAGCAGACGTGCCACAGATACGCAGTATTTT. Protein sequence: CASRRATDTQYF.

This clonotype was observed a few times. The CDR3 here is CASSSYRQGAGPGELFF. CDR3 sequence (DNA): TGTGCCAGCAGTTCCTACCGACAGGGGGCGGGACCCGGGGAGCTGTTTTTT. V usage is TRBV12-3 or TRBV12-4 and J usage is TRBJ2-2; 10 nucleotides align to TRBD1. V was clipped by 4 bases and J by 6 bases; unmatched bases: 11. This CDR3 comprises 17 residues.